This T cell receptor beta chain was sequenced for a study of blood T cell repertoires in COVID-19. Looked up from germline, CDR1 is MNHEY and CDR2 is SMNVEV (reference sequence). This CDR3 contains 20 residues. The trim removed 1 base at V and 5 bases at J, leaving 19 bases unmatched. Sequencing was performed with immunoSEQ multiplex PCR; in TCRdb, only in-frame clones are kept and a portion is missing. The data hold roughly 230,000 clones, with approximately 83% observed a single time. The sequenced sample consisted of peripheral blood. The sequence came from a man aged 50-60 years with active or convalescent COVID-19. The chain couples TRBV27 to TRBJ2-1; 8 nucleotides line up with TRBD2. The CDR3 bases are TGTGCCAGCAGTTTATTTTTCGGTTCTGAGGCTAGCGGGTCCCACAATGAGCAGTTCTTC. Translating it yields CASSLFFGSEASGSHNEQFF.